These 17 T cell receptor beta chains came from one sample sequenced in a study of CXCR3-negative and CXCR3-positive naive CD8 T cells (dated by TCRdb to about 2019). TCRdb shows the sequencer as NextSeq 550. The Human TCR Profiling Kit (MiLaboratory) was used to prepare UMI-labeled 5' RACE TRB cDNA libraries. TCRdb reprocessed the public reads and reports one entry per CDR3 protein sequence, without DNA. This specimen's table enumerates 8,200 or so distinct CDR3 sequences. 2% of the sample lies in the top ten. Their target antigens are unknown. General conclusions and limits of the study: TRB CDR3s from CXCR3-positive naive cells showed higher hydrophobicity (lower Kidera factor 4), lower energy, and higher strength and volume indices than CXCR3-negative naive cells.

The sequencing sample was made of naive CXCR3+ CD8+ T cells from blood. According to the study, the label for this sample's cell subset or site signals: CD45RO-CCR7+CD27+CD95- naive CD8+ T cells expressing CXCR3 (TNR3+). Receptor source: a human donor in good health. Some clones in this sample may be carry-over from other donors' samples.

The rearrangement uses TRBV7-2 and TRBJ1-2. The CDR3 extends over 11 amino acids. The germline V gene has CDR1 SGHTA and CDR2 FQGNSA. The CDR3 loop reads CASKTKGGYTF.

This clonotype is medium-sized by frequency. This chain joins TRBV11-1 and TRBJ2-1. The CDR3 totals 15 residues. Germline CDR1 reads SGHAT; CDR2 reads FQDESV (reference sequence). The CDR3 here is CASTGPANAYNEQFF.

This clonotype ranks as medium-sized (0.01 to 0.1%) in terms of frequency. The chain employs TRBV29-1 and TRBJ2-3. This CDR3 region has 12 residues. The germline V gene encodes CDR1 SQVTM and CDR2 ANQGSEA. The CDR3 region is CSVEYSTDTQYF.

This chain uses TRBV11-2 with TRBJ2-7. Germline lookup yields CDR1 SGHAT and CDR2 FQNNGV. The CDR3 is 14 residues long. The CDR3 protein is CASSLALAAYEQYF.

CDR3: CASSSTGDTEAFF. V usage is TRBV5-1 and J usage is TRBJ1-1; the D call of TRBD1 rests on TCRdb alone, since no DNA is present to check it. CDR3 length: 13 amino acids. Germline lookup yields CDR1 SGHRS and CDR2 YFSETQ.

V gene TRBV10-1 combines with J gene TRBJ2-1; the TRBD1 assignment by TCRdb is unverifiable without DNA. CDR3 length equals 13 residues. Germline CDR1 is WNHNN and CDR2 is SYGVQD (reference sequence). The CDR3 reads CASGGSVINEQFF.

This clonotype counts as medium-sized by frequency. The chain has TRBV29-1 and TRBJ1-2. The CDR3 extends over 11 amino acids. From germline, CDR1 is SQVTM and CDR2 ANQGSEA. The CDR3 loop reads CSVVNNYGYTF.

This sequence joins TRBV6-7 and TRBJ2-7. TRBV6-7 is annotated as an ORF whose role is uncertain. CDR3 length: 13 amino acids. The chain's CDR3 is CASSSPTVYEQYF.

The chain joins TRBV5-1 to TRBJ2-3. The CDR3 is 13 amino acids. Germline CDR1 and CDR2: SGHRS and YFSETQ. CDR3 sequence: CASSGMTRDTQYF.

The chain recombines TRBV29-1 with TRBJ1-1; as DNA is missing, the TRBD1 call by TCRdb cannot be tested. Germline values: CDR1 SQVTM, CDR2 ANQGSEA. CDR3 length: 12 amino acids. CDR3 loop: CSVETENTEAFF.

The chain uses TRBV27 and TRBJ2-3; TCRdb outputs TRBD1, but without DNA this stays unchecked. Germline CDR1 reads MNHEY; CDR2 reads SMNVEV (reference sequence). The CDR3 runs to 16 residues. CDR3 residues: CASSLSGQVSTDTQYF.

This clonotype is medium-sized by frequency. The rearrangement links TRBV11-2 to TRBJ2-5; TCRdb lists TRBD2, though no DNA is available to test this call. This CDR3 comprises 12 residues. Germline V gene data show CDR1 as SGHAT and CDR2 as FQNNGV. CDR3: CASKGVGETQYF. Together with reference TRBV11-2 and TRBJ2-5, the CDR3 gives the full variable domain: EAGVAQSPRYKIIEKRQSVAFWCNPISGHATLYWYQQILGQGPKLLIQFQNNGVVDDSQLPKDRFSAERLKGVDSTLKIQPAKLEDSAVYLCASKGVGETQYFGPGTRLLVL.

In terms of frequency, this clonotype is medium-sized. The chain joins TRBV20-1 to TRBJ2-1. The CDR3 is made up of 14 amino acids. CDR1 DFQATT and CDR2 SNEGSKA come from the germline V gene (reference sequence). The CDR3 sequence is CSATSGRAYNEQFF.

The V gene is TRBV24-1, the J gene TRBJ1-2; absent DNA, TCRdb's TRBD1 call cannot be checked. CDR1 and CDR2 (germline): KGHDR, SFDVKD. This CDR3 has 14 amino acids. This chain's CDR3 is CATSDGTGIDGYTF.

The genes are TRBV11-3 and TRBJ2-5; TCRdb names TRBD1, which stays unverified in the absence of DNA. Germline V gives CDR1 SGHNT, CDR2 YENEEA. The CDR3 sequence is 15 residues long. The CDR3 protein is CASSIRDRVQETQYF.

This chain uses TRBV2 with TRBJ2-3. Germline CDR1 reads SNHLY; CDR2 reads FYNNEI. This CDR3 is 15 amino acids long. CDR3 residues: CASSEFLGLTDTQYF.

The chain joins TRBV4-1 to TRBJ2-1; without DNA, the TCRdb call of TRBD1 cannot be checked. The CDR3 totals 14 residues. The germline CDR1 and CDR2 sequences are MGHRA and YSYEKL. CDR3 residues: CASSPRPGPEEQFF.